A selection of T cell receptor beta chains follows, all from one sample in a study of blood T cell repertoires in COVID-19. The method was immunoSEQ multiplex PCR; TCRdb's version includes in-frame clones alone and lacks a portion of them. The table records under 150,000 clones, 75% to 90% of them present only once. Sequencing used peripheral blood. The receptors were gathered from a woman aged 60-70 years with active COVID-19. The CDR3 runs from the conserved cysteine through the conserved F or W. The D gene is left open where the match is weak. Clone size, where shown, is once, few, many, or a class for clones that have expanded.

j_call | clone_size | v_call | cdr3_length | d_call | cdr3_nt | cdr3_aa
TRBJ2-7 | . | TRBV4-1 | 17 | TRBD2 | TGCGCCAGCAGCCAAGATGGGACTAGCGGGATGTCCTACGAGCAGTACTTC | CASSQDGTSGMSYEQYF
TRBJ2-5 | . | TRBV7-7 | 16 | TRBD1 | TGTGCTAGCAGCTTAACCCCTACAGGGGGCGGGGAGACCCAGTACTTC | CASSLTPTGGGETQYF
TRBJ1-2 | . | TRBV19 | 14 | TRBD1 | TGTGCCAGTAGTAGAGGACAGGGAAACTATGGCTACACCTTC | CASSRGQGNYGYTF
TRBJ2-2 | . | TRBV7-3 | 16 | TRBD1 | TGTGCCAGCAGCCAATTGGGACAGGGGAACACCGGGGAGCTGTTTTTT | CASSQLGQGNTGELFF
TRBJ1-3 | . | TRBV15 | 16 | . | TGTGCCACCAGCAGAGATCGCAGGGGTTTAGGAAACACCATATATTTT | CATSRDRRGLGNTIYF
TRBJ2-1 | . | TRBV27 | 14 | . | TGTGCCAGCAGTTTATCCAGGTCCTACAATGAGCAGTTCTTC | CASSLSRSYNEQFF
TRBJ2-3 | . | TRBV6-2/TRBV6-3 | 19 | TRBD2 | TGTGCCAGCAGTTACGGGGGGACTAGCGGGAGGTATCGCACAGATACGCAGTATTTT | CASSYGGTSGRYRTDTQYF
TRBJ1-4 | . | TRBV6-6 | 15 | . | TGTGCCAGCAGTGATACGCAGTTGAGGGTTGAAAAACTGTTTTTT | CASSDTQLRVEKLFF
TRBJ2-2 | . | TRBV7-2 | 15 | TRBD2 | TGTGCCAGCAGCACAACTAGCGGGAGGATCGGGGAGCTGTTTTTT | CASSTTSGRIGELFF
TRBJ2-7 | . | TRBV7-8 | 12 | TRBD2 | TGTGCCAGCAGCGGCGGGGGGAGGGAGCAGTACTTC | CASSGGGREQYF
TRBJ2-3 | . | TRBV7-8 | 18 | TRBD1 | TGTGCCAGCAGCTCTGGACAGGGCCGACTACTTAGCACAGATACGCAGTATTTT | CASSSGQGRLLSTDTQYF
TRBJ2-1 | . | TRBV5-4 | 16 | TRBD1 | TGTGCCAGCAAGAGGGGGTACAGGGGGGAAAACAATGAGCAGTTCTTC | CASKRGYRGENNEQFF
TRBJ2-2 | . | TRBV24-1 | 15 | . | TGTGCCACCAGTCCACGGGAGTTGGTCACCGGGGAGCTGTTTTTT | CATSPRELVTGELFF
TRBJ1-1 | . | TRBV29-1 | 13 | . | TGCAGCACCAACTCCGGGGATAGCACTGAAGCTTTCTTT | CSTNSGDSTEAFF
TRBJ2-5 | once | TRBV5-1 | 15 | . | TGCGCCAGCAGTTTGGGGGCCGTGTACCAAGAGACCCAGTACTTC | CASSLGAVYQETQYF
TRBJ2-3 | . | TRBV5-1 | 11 | . | TGCGCCACCCACGACAGGGATACGCAGTATTTT | CATHDRDTQYF